This is a list of T cell receptor beta chains from one sample in a study of cytotoxic CD8 clonotypes in ibrutinib-treated CLL. Sequencing used immunoSEQ multiplex PCR; TCRdb keeps in-frame clones, though not all of them. Of 27,000 or so clones listed, approximately 85% are singletons. Specimen: PBMCs, collected after 24 months of ibrutinib treatment. The receptors originated from a human donor with chronic lymphocytic leukemia. Each CDR3 is given with its conserved first and last residue. D genes are given only for firm matches. Expanded clones are given a class, and other clones once, few, many or no size at all.

D	J	size	V	CDR3	DNA
NA	TRBJ2-2	NA	TRBV11-1	CASRFHTGELFF	TGTGCCAGCAGGTTCCACACCGGGGAGCTGTTTTTT
TRBD1	TRBJ2-3	NA	TRBV6-5	CASRPDRGSTDTQYF	TGTGCCAGCAGACCGGACAGGGGGAGCACAGATACGCAGTATTTT
NA	TRBJ2-5	NA	TRBV10-3	CAISESRETQYF	TGTGCCATCAGTGAGTCGCGGGAGACCCAGTACTTC
NA	TRBJ2-2	NA	TRBV7-3	CASSLEGSNTGELFF	TGTGCCAGCAGCTTAGAGGGCTCTAACACCGGGGAGCTGTTTTTT
TRBD1	TRBJ1-1	NA	TRBV5-4	CASSLAGTGVPTEAFF	TGTGCCAGCAGCTTGGCCGGGACAGGGGTTCCCACTGAAGCTTTCTTT
NA	TRBJ2-3	NA	TRBV6-4	CASSDSTTDTQYF	TGTGCCAGCAGTGACTCGACCACAGATACGCAGTATTTT
TRBD1	TRBJ1-6	NA	TRBV5-1	CASSGGQGGNSPLHF	TGCGCCAGCAGCGGGGGACAGGGGGGAAATTCACCCCTCCACTTT
NA	TRBJ2-7	NA	TRBV6-5	CASSGLKGTAEQYF	TGTGCCAGCAGTGGATTAAAAGGGACGGCCGAGCAGTACTTC
TRBD1	TRBJ2-3	NA	TRBV6-1	CASTKGTGYTDTQYF	TGTGCCAGCACCAAAGGGACAGGGTACACAGATACGCAGTATTTT
NA	TRBJ2-3	NA	TRBV7-3	CASSPVGGSADTQYF	TGTGCCAGCAGCCCCGTTGGAGGTAGCGCAGATACGCAGTATTTT
NA	TRBJ1-1	NA	TRBV4-1	CASSQDWAGRGDEAFF	TGCGCCAGCAGCCAAGATTGGGCCGGGCGGGGGGATGAAGCTTTCTTT
NA	TRBJ1-6	few	TRBV6-5	CASSYSNTINSPLHF	TGTGCCAGCAGTTACTCGAATACTATTAATTCACCCCTCCACTTT
NA	TRBJ2-7	NA	TRBV5-1	CASARVGSYEQYF	TGCGCCAGTGCCAGGGTTGGCAGCTACGAGCAGTACTTC
TRBD2	TRBJ2-1	NA	TRBV5-1	CASRLGGGLAGGLYYNEQFF	TGCGCCAGCCGCTTGGGCGGGGGACTAGCGGGGGGGCTTTACTACAATGAGCAGTTCTTC
NA	TRBJ1-5	NA	TRBV11-3	CASSPPEPGGNQPQHF	TGTGCCAGCAGCCCCCCCGAGCCAGGGGGCAATCAGCCCCAGCATTTT
NA	TRBJ1-5	NA	TRBV2	CASSGGVGGQPQHF	TGTGCCAGCAGTGGCGGGGTTGGTGGTCAGCCCCAGCATTTT
NA	TRBJ1-1	NA	TRBV27	CASSFNSNTEAFF	TGTGCCAGCAGTTTTAACAGCAACACTGAAGCTTTCTTT
NA	TRBJ2-3	NA	TRBV7-9	CASSPTSGGGTDTQYF	TGTGCCAGCAGCCCCACTTCAGGGGGGGGAACAGATACGCAGTATTTT
NA	TRBJ1-5	NA	TRBV6-6	CASSLMRTAYNQPQHF	TGTGCCAGCAGCCTAATGCGGACAGCCTACAATCAGCCCCAGCATTTT
NA	TRBJ2-7	NA	TRBV5-1	CASSSGTYEQYF	TGCGCCAGCAGCTCAGGGACCTACGAGCAGTACTTC
NA	TRBJ1-4	NA	TRBV5-6	CASSLGQVGPHNEKLFF	TGTGCCAGCAGCTTGGGGCAGGTGGGGCCTCATAATGAAAAACTGTTTTTT
NA	TRBJ1-5	NA	TRBV2	CASTDYSNQPQHF	TGTGCCAGCACGGATTACAGCAATCAGCCCCAGCATTTT
NA	TRBJ1-5	NA	TRBV19	CASSLVVSQPQHF	TGTGCCAGTAGTCTGGTTGTTAGTCAGCCCCAGCATTTT
NA	TRBJ2-3	NA	TRBV7-8	CASSPGGPDTQYF	TGTGCCAGTTCCCCCGGGGGTCCAGATACGCAGTATTTT
TRBD2	TRBJ2-1	once	TRBV5-1	CASSLMVAGDNEQFF	TGCGCCAGCAGCTTGATGGTAGCGGGGGACAATGAGCAGTTCTTC
NA	TRBJ2-3	few	TRBV11-2	CASSFASTDTQYF	TGTGCCAGCAGCTTTGCCTCCACAGATACGCAGTATTTT
TRBD2	TRBJ2-1	NA	TRBV2	CASRAGGPGNEQFF	TGTGCCAGCAGAGCGGGGGGGCCGGGAAATGAGCAGTTCTTC
NA	TRBJ1-5	NA	TRBV7-9	CASSLGSGSPFF	TGTGCCAGCAGCTTGGGATCGGGGTCCCCTTTTTTT
NA	TRBJ1-2	NA	TRBV19	CASSINWGYQYGYTF	TGTGCCAGTAGTATAAATTGGGGATACCAATATGGCTACACCTTC
NA	TRBJ1-1	once	TRBV19	CASSIPGDVAEAFF	TGTGCCAGTAGTATCCCAGGGGATGTCGCTGAAGCTTTCTTT
NA	TRBJ1-1	once	TRBV6-5	CASSGGGKAFF	TGTGCCAGCAGTGGGGGGGGAAAAGCTTTCTTT
TRBD1	TRBJ2-7	NA	TRBV6-5	CASSYGTGYEQYF	TGTGCCAGCAGTTACGGGACAGGGTACGAGCAGTACTTC
NA	TRBJ1-1	NA	TRBV18	CASSPQGSAEAFF	TGTGCCAGCTCACCACAGGGGTCCGCTGAAGCTTTCTTT